A selection of T cell receptor beta chains follows, all from one sample in a study of OX40 agonist ivuxolimab in advanced cancers. The method was immunoSEQ multiplex PCR; TCRdb's version includes in-frame clones alone and lacks a portion of them. The repertoire holds roughly 72,000 clones, with over 70% as singletons. The sequences come from CD4+ or CD8+ T cells sorted from blood, collected in a trial of the OX40 agonist ivuxolimab. Every receptor here comes from an adult with an advanced solid tumor such as melanoma, head and neck, liver or kidney cancer. Both conserved end residues are part of each CDR3. The D gene is left open where the match is weak. The size field is filled for only some rows; it gives once, few, many or a size class.

abundance: few
v_gene: TRBV19
len: 14
j_gene: TRBJ1-2
d_gene: TRBD1
CDR3nt: TGTGCCAGCCAACCCCTGGACAGGTACTATGGCTACACCTTC
CDR3aa: CASQPLDRYYGYTF

abundance: -
v_gene: TRBV6-6
len: 14
j_gene: TRBJ2-7
d_gene: -
CDR3nt: TGTGCCAGCAGTTACGATCGGACAAACACCGAGCAGTACTTC
CDR3aa: CASSYDRTNTEQYF

abundance: -
v_gene: TRBV19
len: 16
j_gene: TRBJ2-3
d_gene: -
CDR3nt: TGTGCCAGTAGTAGCCGGGACGGCGCCGGCACAGATACGCAGTATTTT
CDR3aa: CASSSRDGAGTDTQYF

abundance: once
v_gene: TRBV6-5
len: 13
j_gene: TRBJ1-2
d_gene: -
CDR3nt: TGTGCCAGCAGTACACAGGGCCGTGACGGCTACACCTTC
CDR3aa: CASSTQGRDGYTF

abundance: -
v_gene: TRBV5-6
len: 12
j_gene: TRBJ2-5
d_gene: -
CDR3nt: TGTGCCAGCACCTCAAAGTGGTCTAAGGTGTACTTC
CDR3aa: CASTSKWSKVYF

abundance: few
v_gene: TRBV5-1
len: 13
j_gene: TRBJ1-1
d_gene: -
CDR3nt: TGCGCCAGCAGCTTCGAGAGGGTTTCTGAAGCTTTCTTT
CDR3aa: CASSFERVSEAFF

abundance: few
v_gene: TRBV29-1
len: 13
j_gene: TRBJ2-1
d_gene: -
CDR3nt: TGCAGCGTTGCCAGGGGAGGGAACAATGAGCAGTTCTTC
CDR3aa: CSVARGGNNEQFF

abundance: -
v_gene: TRBV10-1
len: 14
j_gene: TRBJ1-4
d_gene: TRBD1
CDR3nt: TGCGCCAGCAGTTTTGGGACAGGGGGAGAAAAACTGTTTTTT
CDR3aa: CASSFGTGGEKLFF

abundance: -
v_gene: TRBV10-3
len: 16
j_gene: TRBJ1-5
d_gene: -
CDR3nt: TGTGCCATCAGTGAGTCTGGACCTACGCAGGGTCAGCCCCAGCATTTT
CDR3aa: CAISESGPTQGQPQHF

abundance: -
v_gene: TRBV7-7
len: 15
j_gene: TRBJ2-1
d_gene: -
CDR3nt: TGTGCCAGCAGCCCGAAAATAACTAGTTTCGGTGAGCAGTTCTTC
CDR3aa: CASSPKITSFGEQFF